A single sample is the source of the 3 T cell receptor beta chains below, sequenced in a study of blood T cell repertoires in COVID-19. Libraries were prepared by immunoSEQ multiplex PCR; TCRdb keeps only in-frame clonotypes and omits some of them. The table lists tens of thousands of clones, over 70% of them singletons. Sequenced material: peripheral blood. The receptors were gathered from a man aged 80 or over with acute or convalescent COVID-19.

The CDR3 reads CSGYPRNEQFF. The CDR3 DNA is TGCAGTGGCTACCCTAGGAATGAGCAGTTCTTC. V and J are TRBV20-1 and TRBJ2-1; no clear D gene. The CDR3 totals 11 residues. V dropped 7 bases and J dropped 7 bases, with 11 bases sitting between them. Germline CDR1 and CDR2: DFQATT and SNEGSKA (reference sequence).

This clone was seen just once. The chain employs TRBV10-3 and TRBJ2-1; 13 bases are shared with TRBD2. The CDR3 has 18 residues. Unmatched junction bases numbered 11, after V lost 2 bases and J lost 7 bases. Germline V gene data show CDR1 as ENHRY and CDR2 as SYGVKD. CDR3 DNA sequence: TGTGCCATCAGTGAGGACATGGGACTAGCGGGAAGTCGAAATGAGCAGTTCTTC. It is translated as CAISEDMGLAGSRNEQFF.

The gene calls are TRBV29-1 and TRBJ1-1; D not resolved. Per germline, CDR1 SQVTM and CDR2 ANQGSEA. Trimming stripped 7 bases from V and 0 bases from J, with 12 bases between. This CDR3 has 13 amino acids. CDR3 in amino acids: CSDAGSMNTEAFF. CDR3 sequence (DNA): TGCAGCGATGCCGGGAGCATGAACACTGAAGCTTTCTTT.